This T cell receptor (beta chain) derives from a study of blood T cell repertoires in COVID-19. Study information: Researchers got acute and convalescent COVID-19 samples from the United States, Italy and Spain.

V was trimmed by 3 bases and J by 5 bases, leaving 8 bases between them. The CDR3 is 13 residues long. The V gene's germline CDR1 is LGHDT and CDR2 YNNKEL (reference sequence). The authors' processing: For nucleated cells, counts were estimated from reference gene primer amplification. The data were produced by immunoSEQ multiplex PCR, yet TCRdb's version contains in-frame clones alone and is incomplete. The V and J calls and clone size were taken over from that table, and D and trimming were inferred from the DNA. The table includes under 100,000 clones, around four fifths detected once. The rearrangement joins TRBV3-1 (or the pseudogene TRBV3-2) to TRBJ1-5, with D uncertain. The clonotype was recovered from a woman aged 55-69 years with acute or convalescent COVID-19. Material for sequencing was peripheral blood. In DNA, the CDR3 is TGTGCCAGCAGCCAGGGCCGAGATCAGCCCCAGCATTTT. It yields the protein CASSQGRDQPQHF.